This T cell receptor beta chain was retrieved from a study of T cell responses to AZD1222 COVID-19 vaccine. The trim removed 4 bases at V and 7 bases at J, leaving 8 bases unmatched. There are 16 residues in the CDR3. CDR1 is SGHRS, CDR2 YFSETQ, per germline. Some clones are missing from TCRdb's copy, which holds only in-frame ones; the method was immunoSEQ multiplex PCR. The sample shows 46,000 or so clones, 90% of them seen only once. The chain uses TRBV5-1 and TRBJ2-3; TRBD2 matches 14 bases. The origin of this receptor is an adult who received the AZD1222 COVID-19 vaccine. Sequencing was performed on peripheral blood, taken 28 days after the second AZD1222 dose. CDR3 DNA: TGCGCCAGCAGCGCGGGACTAGCGGGGGTGGGCTATACGCAGTATTTT. Protein sequence: CASSAGLAGVGYTQYF.